This passage covers 2 T cell receptor beta chains from one sample sequenced in a study of blood T cell repertoires in COVID-19. The table came from immunoSEQ multiplex PCR; TCRdb's copy has only in-frame clones and leaves some out. The sample shows tens of thousands of clones, about nine tenths of them seen only once. The sample taken for sequencing was peripheral blood. The receptors stem from a man aged 50-60 years with COVID-19, enrolled during active disease.

This clone was seen more than once but under ten times. This chain links TRBV29-1 with TRBJ1-4; 7 bases line up with TRBD1. After removal of 6 bases from V and 11 bases from J, the junction contained 15 bases not matched to a gene. Germline CDR1 and CDR2: SQVTM and ANQGSEA. The CDR3 spans 14 residues. The CDR3 spells CSVATGNARGKLFF. In DNA form, the CDR3 reads TGCAGCGTGGCTACAGGGAACGCCAGGGGGAAACTGTTTTTT. Complete variable domain (other parts from reference TRBV29-1 and TRBJ1-4): SAVISQKPSRDICQRGTSLTIQCQVDSQVTMMFWYRQQPGQSLTLIATANQGSEATYESGFVIDKFPISRPNLTFSTLTVSNMSPEDSSIYLCSVATGNARGKLFFGSGTQLSVL.

This chain joins TRBV2 and TRBJ1-1; no firm D call. There are 14 residues in the CDR3. The ends were cut back, 7 bases at V and 1 base at J, with 13 bases in the middle. Germline CDR1 and CDR2: SNHLY and FYNNEI. The DNA of the CDR3 is TGTGCCAGCAACCTCCTCAGACAGAACACTGAAGCTTTCTTT. Protein: CASNLLRQNTEAFF.